The 16 T cell receptor beta chains below all came from one sample that was sequenced in a study of graft-versus-host responses after intestinal transplantation. Graft-derived tissue was subjected to processing to liberate intraepithelial and lamina propria lymphocytes. The repertoire was sequenced with immunoSEQ multiplex PCR; TCRdb's copy has only in-frame clones and lacks some. The table lists about 60,000 clones, around nine tenths of them singletons. The sample consisted of ileum tissue, taken about 350 days after transplant. The receptors come from a human patient who received an intestinal transplant, so some T cells may come from the graft donor.

The DNA of the CDR3 is TGTGCCAGCAGCCCGAAGGCCAGGGAAGATGGCAATCAGCCCCAGCATTTT. Its translation is CASSPKAREDGNQPQHF. The rearrangement uses TRBV28 and TRBJ1-5; D may be TRBD1 (5 bases). This CDR3 comprises 17 residues. Germline V gene data show CDR1 as MDHEN and CDR2 as SYDVKM. V lost 6 bases and J 2 bases, leaving 20 bases between the germline ends.

This rearrangement joins TRBV2 to TRBJ1-5; no clear D gene. Trimming shortened V by 0 bases and J by 2 bases, and 11 bases separated the two germline ends. This CDR3 has 16 amino acids. In germline, CDR1 is SNHLY, CDR2 FYNNEI. DNA for the CDR3: TGTGCCAGCAGTGAAGCGCGTGTGGGCCGCAATCAGCCCCAGCATTTT. It translates to CASSEARVGRNQPQHF.

This clone was counted once. The CDR3, as DNA: TGCGCCAGCAGCCCGGGACTTATAGGAAATCAGCCCCAGCATTTT. This gives the protein CASSPGLIGNQPQHF. V gene TRBV4-1 combines with J gene TRBJ1-5, with a possible D match to TRBD1 (5 bases). V lost 4 bases and J 4 bases, leaving 14 bases between the germline ends. This CDR3 has 15 residues. In germline, CDR1 is MGHRA, CDR2 YSYEKL.

V is TRBV5-1 and J is TRBJ1-2; D unresolved. Trimming removed 0 bases from V and 5 bases from J, with 8 bases in between. The CDR3 runs 13 residues. The germline gives CDR1 SGHRS, CDR2 YFSETQ. CDR3 sequence reads: CASSLGTSYGYTF. The DNA of the CDR3 is TGCGCCAGCAGCTTGGGGACGTCGTATGGCTACACCTTC.

The chain is built from TRBV9 and TRBJ2-1; D is unresolved. This CDR3 contains 16 residues. Germline-derived CDR1 and CDR2 are SGDLS and YYNGEE. Trimming stripped 1 base from V and 0 bases from J, with 11 bases between. CDR3 region: CASSVRLVDSYNEQFF. The CDR3 nucleotides are TGTGCCAGCAGCGTACGCCTCGTAGACTCCTACAATGAGCAGTTCTTC.

The chain carries TRBV4-1 and TRBJ2-3, with D uncertain. Germline CDR1 reads MGHRA; CDR2 reads YSYEKL. V lost 0 bases and J 6 bases, leaving 10 bases between the germline ends. The CDR3 totals 14 residues. CDR3 nucleotides: TGCGCCAGCAGCCAAGACCAGAACTCTGATACGCAGTATTTT. Translation: CASSQDQNSDTQYF.

Comments on this clone: The junction shows a germline mismatch at one end, possibly a read error. The gene calls are TRBV6-5 and TRBJ2-1, with D possibly TRBD2 on 6 matching bases. The length of the CDR3 is 12 residues. The V gene's germline CDR1 is MNHEY and CDR2 SVGAGI. CDR3 in DNA: TGTGCAAGCAGCCCGGGGGTTGATGAGCAGTTCTTC. Residues: CASSPGVDEQFF.

The chain employs TRBV6-5 and TRBJ2-5, with 7 bases aligning to TRBD2. TRBJ2-7 explains the end of the DNA better; the J call may be wrong. Germline V gene sequence: CDR1 MNHEY, CDR2 SVGAGI. This CDR3 is built from 14 residues. In DNA, the CDR3 is TGTGCCAGCAGTTACTCAGCGGGGAGGAACGAGCAGTACTTC. Protein sequence: CASSYSAGRNEQYF.

This sequence joins TRBV11-2 and TRBJ1-4; TRBD1 matches 7 bases. Germline lookup yields CDR1 SGHAT and CDR2 FQNNGV. The CDR3 is 12 residues long. The DNA of the CDR3 is TGTGCAGGAGGGGGCACTAATGAAAAACTGTTTTTT. Its protein product is CAGGGTNEKLFF.

This rearrangement joins TRBV10-3 to TRBJ2-3; no reliable D call. Germline lookup yields CDR1 ENHRY and CDR2 SYGVKD. V was pared by 4 bases and J by 4 bases, with 6 bases between. The CDR3 runs to 12 residues. The DNA for the CDR3 is TGTGCCATCAGTGTAAAACCAGATACGCAGTATTTT. Amino acid sequence: CAISVKPDTQYF.

The genes are TRBV5-1 and TRBJ1-1; D unclear. Looked up from germline, CDR1 is SGHRS and CDR2 is YFSETQ. Trimming took off 0 bases at V and 4 bases at J, with 13 bases between the two ends. The CDR3 loop spans 15 amino acids. Written as DNA, the CDR3 is TGCGCCAGCAGCTTGGACTGGAGCACGGGCACTGAAGCTTTCTTT. The encoded protein is CASSLDWSTGTEAFF.

The V gene is TRBV2, the J gene TRBJ1-6; D is uncertain. CDR1 is SNHLY, CDR2 FYNNEI, per germline. The CDR3 has 14 residues. V was shortened by 2 bases and J by 6 bases, with 8 bases between the two germline ends. DNA of the CDR3: TGTGCCAGCAGTGAATCCTCAGTTAATTCACCCCTCCACTTT. Translating gives CASSESSVNSPLHF.

The V gene is TRBV6-5, the J gene TRBJ2-7, with D perhaps matching TRBD1 (6 bases). V shed 4 bases and J shed 7 bases, with 8 bases lying between them. The CDR3 contains 11 residues. Germline V gene sequence: CDR1 MNHEY, CDR2 SVGAGI. The CDR3 DNA reads as TGTGCCAGCAGTTGGGGGCTGGAGCAGTACTTC. Protein: CASSWGLEQYF.

This chain uses TRBV6-6 with TRBJ1-3, with no clear D. Germline V gene sequence: CDR1 MNHNY, CDR2 SVGAGI (reference sequence). Trimming removed 6 bases at V and 4 bases at J, with 10 bases between. This CDR3 comprises 13 residues. For the CDR3, the DNA is TGTGCCAGCAGCCAACCCGGAGGAAACACCATATATTTT. This translates into CASSQPGGNTIYF.

This chain links TRBV6-5 with TRBJ2-2, with D tentatively TRBD2 (5 bases). The germline CDR1 and CDR2 sequences are MNHEY and SVGAGI. The CDR3 length is 13 residues. CDR3 loop: CGTAGRGTGELFF. CDR3 coding DNA: TGTGGGACGGCGGGCCGCGGCACCGGGGAGCTGTTTTTT.

The rearrangement links TRBV27 to TRBJ1-2; D unclear. Germline CDR1 and CDR2: MNHEY and SMNVEV (reference sequence). CDR3 length equals 14 residues. Trimming left V 0 bases short and J 2 bases short, with 7 bases between. The CDR3 loop reads CASSLSSGNYGYTF. The CDR3 DNA is TGTGCCAGCAGTTTATCATCCGGCAACTATGGCTACACCTTC.